The next 21 T cell receptor beta chains were all read from a single sample in a study of OX40 agonist ivuxolimab in advanced cancers. Repertoires were generated with immunoSEQ multiplex PCR, while TCRdb's copy carries only in-frame clones and drops some. The profile shows around 20,000 clones, around 82% of them singletons. The input for sequencing was CD4+ or CD8+ T cells sorted from blood, taken in a trial of the OX40 agonist ivuxolimab. The receptors were gathered from an adult with an advanced solid tumor such as melanoma, head and neck, liver or kidney cancer.

This clone appeared a few times. V usage is TRBV6-6 and J usage is TRBJ2-1; no clear D gene. Trimming pared 0 bases from V and 4 bases from J, leaving 4 bases between. Germline values: CDR1 MNHNY, CDR2 SVGAGI (reference sequence). The CDR3 consists of 13 residues. The CDR3 is CASSYSGYNEQFF. For the CDR3, the DNA is TGTGCCAGCAGTTACTCGGGGTACAATGAGCAGTTCTTC.

The chain is built from TRBV28 and TRBJ1-2, with a tentative D call TRBD1 (5 bases). The V end was cut by 10 bases, the J end by 8 bases, with 14 bases between. CDR1 and CDR2 (germline): MDHEN, SYDVKM. The CDR3 spans 11 residues. In nucleotides, the CDR3 is TGTGCCACCGGCCGGAGGGGCGGCTACACCTTC. Amino acids: CATGRRGGYTF.

The table lists this clone with a few counts. This chain joins TRBV6-1 and TRBJ1-1, with D possibly TRBD1 on 5 matching bases. The germline CDR1 and CDR2 sequences are MNHNS and SASEGT. This CDR3 is built from 13 residues. Trimming left V 4 bases short and J 3 bases short, with 9 bases between. CDR3 amino acids: CASSGNRYTEAFF. The CDR3, as DNA: TGTGCCAGCAGTGGGAACAGGTACACTGAAGCTTTCTTT.

Only a few counts were recorded for this clone. The V and J genes are TRBV19 and TRBJ2-7; perhaps TRBD2 as D (5 bases). CDR1 and CDR2 from the germline V gene are LNHDA and SQIVND (reference sequence). V was clipped by 3 bases and J by 5 bases, with 17 bases between them. CDR3 size: 15 residues. The CDR3 reads CASSIGLPLVDEQYF. The DNA for the CDR3 is TGTGCCAGTAGTATCGGACTCCCTTTAGTTGACGAGCAGTACTTC.

The rearrangement uses TRBV11-2 and TRBJ2-3; weak D call: TRBD2 (8 bases). The CDR3 contains 16 residues. In germline, CDR1 is SGHAT, CDR2 FQNNGV. Trimming shortened V by 6 bases and J by 4 bases, and 20 bases separated the two germline ends. The CDR3 bases are TGTGCCAGCAGAAGGGGGCCGGGACTAGGTTCAGATACGCAGTATTTT. Its translation: CASRRGPGLGSDTQYF.

This chain joins TRBV27 and TRBJ1-6; 8 positions agree with TRBD1. From germline, CDR1 is MNHEY and CDR2 SMNVEV (reference sequence). The CDR3 totals 15 residues. With 4 bases clipped from V and 10 bases from J, the junction kept 9 bases outside the gene matches. The CDR3 DNA follows: TGTGCCAGCAGTTACTCGACAGGGGTGCGCTCACCCCTCCACTTT. Protein: CASSYSTGVRSPLHF.

This clone has a handful of counts. The V gene is TRBV4-1, the J gene TRBJ2-7, with D tentatively TRBD1 (6 bases). The ends were cut back, 1 base at V and 2 bases at J, with 9 bases in the middle. Germline CDR1 reads MGHRA; CDR2 reads YSYEKL. This CDR3 has 14 amino acids. The CDR3 nucleotides read TGCGCCAGCAGCCAAGGGGCAGGGGCCTACGAGCAGTACTTC. Translating it yields CASSQGAGAYEQYF.

To note about this clone: In this CDR3 the conserved last residue, phenylalanine or tryptophan, is missing, so a read error is likely. No DNA is shown, since the ends of the CDR3 on it are uncertain; the CDR3 is the one TCRdb lists. The chain is built from TRBV30 and TRBJ1-5; no DNA check was done on the table's D call, TRBD1. Per the germline V gene, CDR1 is GTSNPN and CDR2 is SVGIG (reference sequence). The CDR3 extends over 12 residues, inclusive of both ends. The CDR3 reads CAWSHATGIRDG.

The V and J genes are TRBV2 and TRBJ1-5; possible D gene TRBD1, 5 bases. This CDR3 is 14 amino acids long. Germline CDR1 is SNHLY and CDR2 is FYNNEI. V lost 3 bases to trimming and J lost 3 bases, with 9 bases between them. CDR3 sequence reads: CASSELRVNQPQHF. The CDR3 DNA reads TGTGCCAGCAGTGAGCTCAGGGTCAATCAGCCCCAGCATTTT.

CDR3 sequence reads: CASSPTGGYTDTQYF. For the CDR3, the DNA is TGTGCCAGCAGTCCTACAGGGGGTTACACAGATACGCAGTATTTT. The chain joins TRBV5-5 to TRBJ2-3, with TRBD1 identical over 8 bases. J gave up 2 bases and V 5 bases, and 7 bases lay outside the gene matches. Germline values: CDR1 SGHKS, CDR2 YYEKEE (reference sequence). CDR3 length: 15 amino acids.

The chain uses TRBV9 and TRBJ2-7; 7 positions match TRBD1. J lost 2 bases, V lost 0 bases, and 5 bases had no gene match. Germline V lookup: CDR1 SGDLS, CDR2 YYNGEE. The CDR3 sequence is 15 residues long. CDR3 residues: CASSVAPGQTYEQYF. In DNA form, the CDR3 reads TGTGCCAGCAGCGTAGCCCCGGGACAGACCTACGAGCAGTACTTC. The full variable domain, with the rest looked up from reference TRBV9 and TRBJ2-7, is DSGVTQTPKHLITATGQRVTLRCSPRSGDLSVYWYQQSLDQGLQFLIQYYNGEERAKGNILERFSAQQFPDLHSELNLSSLELGDSALYFCASSVAPGQTYEQYFGPGTRLTVT.

The V call is TRBV5-1, the J call TRBJ2-5, with 9 bases identical to TRBD2. J lost 2 bases, V lost 0 bases, and 5 bases had no gene match. The length of the CDR3 is 16 residues. CDR1 is SGHRS and CDR2 is YFSETQ in the germline V gene. CDR3: CASSLGVAGEQETQYF. CDR3 DNA: TGCGCCAGCAGCTTGGGAGTAGCGGGGGAACAAGAGACCCAGTACTTC.

This chain's CDR3 is CASKSGLMGLDTQYF. The CDR3 coding sequence is TGTGCCAGCAAATCGGGACTCATGGGATTAGATACGCAGTATTTT. V and J are TRBV27 and TRBJ2-3; D is possibly TRBD2 (6 bases). Germline loops: CDR1 MNHEY, CDR2 SMNVEV (reference sequence). Trimming removed 7 bases from V and 5 bases from J, with 19 bases in between. The CDR3 spans 15 residues.

This chain uses TRBV5-1 with TRBJ2-5, with D possibly being TRBD2 (6 bases). Germline V CDR1 and CDR2: SGHRS, YFSETQ. The ends were cut back, 3 bases at V and 2 bases at J, with 11 bases in the middle. The CDR3 is made up of 14 amino acids. CDR3 sequence: CASSSVAGQETQYF. The DNA for the CDR3 is TGCGCCAGCAGCTCCGTGGCGGGGCAAGAGACCCAGTACTTC.

The chain employs TRBV14 and TRBJ1-4; TRBD1 is a possible D gene (5 bases). CDR1 is SGHDN, CDR2 FVKESK, per germline. CDR3 length: 17 residues. V was cut by 0 bases and J by 11 bases, with 22 bases left in between. CDR3 nucleotides: TGTGCCAGCAGCCAAGATTTAGGGGACCCCTTGATCGGGAAACTGTTTTTT. Translating gives CASSQDLGDPLIGKLFF.

The chain recombines TRBV27 with TRBJ2-7; no clear D gene. CDR3 length: 15 amino acids. Germline-derived CDR1 and CDR2 are MNHEY and SMNVEV (reference sequence). Trimming took 3 bases from V and 3 from J, leaving 15 bases between them. The CDR3 nucleotides are TGTGCCAGCAGTTTTAGTTTAAGGGCCGGCTACGAGCAGTACTTC. Translating it yields CASSFSLRAGYEQYF.

This rearrangement joins TRBV7-9 to TRBJ2-3, with D possibly being TRBD1 (6 bases). The CDR3 runs 14 residues. Germline CDR1 and CDR2: SEHNR and FQNEAQ (reference sequence). Trimming pared 3 bases from V and 5 bases from J, leaving 12 bases between. CDR3 residues: CASSFLGAGDTQYF. CDR3 in DNA: TGTGCCAGCAGCTTTTTGGGGGCAGGAGATACGCAGTATTTT.

This chain joins TRBV5-1 and TRBJ1-2, with 9 bases lining up with TRBD1. The CDR3 covers 14 residues. V shed 4 bases, J shed 3 bases, and the junction held 4 bases outside the gene matches. The V gene's germline CDR1 is SGHRS and CDR2 YFSETQ. In DNA form, the CDR3 reads TGCGCCAGCAGCCGGACAGGGGACGACTATGGCTACACCTTC. Its translation: CASSRTGDDYGYTF.

The chain is built from TRBV5-4 and TRBJ2-3, with TRBD2 matching over 10 bases. Trimming at V came to 4 bases and at J to 5 bases, leaving 10 bases not matched to a gene. Per germline, CDR1 SGHNT and CDR2 YYREEE (reference sequence). The CDR3 has 16 residues. The CDR3 DNA is TGTGCCAGCAGCACCTTAGCGGGAGGTAACGTAGATACGCAGTATTTT. Encoded protein: CASSTLAGGNVDTQYF.

This clone is categorized as large. The chain links TRBV5-1 to TRBJ1-1, with a weak D call TRBD1 (5 bases). V was shortened by 0 bases and J by 13 bases, with 16 bases between the two germline ends. This CDR3 region has 13 residues. CDR1 is SGHRS and CDR2 is YFSETQ in the germline V gene. The CDR3 loop reads CASSLASGLGGFF. The CDR3 nucleotides are TGCGCCAGCAGCTTGGCCTCTGGTCTCGGGGGTTTCTTT.

This clone has a single count. The CDR3 DNA is TGCGCCAGCCATAGGGCAGCAGGGTCTAATGAAAAACTGTTTTTT. Its translation: CASHRAAGSNEKLFF. V usage is TRBV4-1 and J usage is TRBJ1-4, with D maybe TRBD1 (5 bases). V was shortened by 8 bases and J by 3 bases, with 16 bases between the two germline ends. This CDR3 is built from 15 residues. In germline, CDR1 is MGHRA, CDR2 YSYEKL.